Each of the 13 T cell receptor beta chains below was sequenced from the same sample in a study of shared clonotypes between healthy human individuals (dated by TCRdb to the early 2020s). The method was the immunoSEQ multiplex PCR assay. TCRdb limited this immuneACCESS table to in-frame rearrangements with V and J called. A share of clones is missing; checked studies link under half to unresolved V genes, and the rest is unexplained. Across this sample there are over 1.5 million clones, with under 99% seen only once. The leading ten clones occupy roughly 0.4% of the sample. The material sequenced was naive CD4+ T cells sorted from blood. Taken with the paper, the label for cell subset or site translates to: CD45RA+ positively selected. Receptors originate from a man in his thirties or forties in good health.

The chain combines TRBV28 with TRBJ2-7; 12 bases match TRBD1. This CDR3 region has 15 residues. Germline loops: CDR1 MDHEN, CDR2 SYDVKM. The V gene end was trimmed by 7 bases and the J gene end by 6 bases; junction bases not matched to a gene: 10. The CDR3 DNA reads TGTGCCAGCAACCTACCGGGACAGGGGGCCTTCGAGCAGTACTTC. It encodes CASNLPGQGAFEQYF.

This rearrangement joins TRBV18 to TRBJ2-3, with 11 bases that match TRBD1. Germline CDR1 is KGHSH and CDR2 is LQKENI. J was trimmed by 0 bases and V by 2 bases; bases with no gene match: 10. CDR3 length: 19 residues. The CDR3 DNA reads TGTGCCAGCTCACCAACCGGGACAGGGGGACCGACGAGCACAGATACGCAGTATTTT. Protein product: CASSPTGTGGPTSTDTQYF.

There are a few counts of this clone. The chain couples TRBV7-9 to TRBJ1-5; D not certain. With 5 bases removed from V and 7 bases from J, the gap between germline ends came to 9 bases. Germline V gene data show CDR1 as SEHNR and CDR2 as FQNEAQ (reference sequence). The CDR3 is 12 residues long. The CDR3 loop reads CASSPIEQPQHF. The CDR3 DNA follows: TGTGCCAGCAGCCCCATAGAGCAGCCCCAGCATTTT. Full variable domain (outside the CDR3, taken from reference TRBV7-9 and TRBJ1-5): DTGVSQNPRHKITKRGQNVTFRCDPISEHNRLYWYRQTLGQGPEFLTYFQNEAQLEKSRLLSDRFSAERPKGSFSTLEIQRTEQGDSAMYLCASSPIEQPQHFGDGTRLSIL.

The chain carries TRBV7-8 and TRBJ2-7, with 7 bases identical to TRBD2. This CDR3 comprises 14 residues. Germline values: CDR1 SGHVS, CDR2 FQNEAQ. CDR3 nucleotides: TGTGCGAGCGGGGTCGTGACTGGCTCCTACGAGCAGTACTTC. It specifies CASGVVTGSYEQYF.

The chain links TRBV28 to TRBJ2-5; a possible D gene is TRBD2 (5 bases). This CDR3 spans 13 amino acids. The V and J ends lost 5 bases and 5 bases respectively, with 12 bases between them. In germline, CDR1 is MDHEN, CDR2 SYDVKM. This chain's CDR3 is CASSPPPGETQYF. The CDR3 nucleotides read TGTGCCAGCAGTCCCCCCCCGGGGGAGACCCAGTACTTC.

Here the CDR3 DNA reads TGTGCCAGCAGCCCATCGACTAGACTAGACAATGAGCAGTTCTTC. Translating gives CASSPSTRLDNEQFF. The chain employs TRBV7-3 and TRBJ2-1, with D tentatively TRBD2 (6 bases). Germline V gene data show CDR1 as SGHTA and CDR2 as FQGTGA. The V end was cut by 5 bases, the J end by 5 bases, with 16 bases between. The CDR3 length is 15 residues.

This clone was seen just once. Different DNA sequences within this sample yield the same CDR3. The CDR3, as DNA: TGTGCCAGCAGTCTACTCCAGGCGGAAAAACTGTTTTTT. It specifies CASSLLQAEKLFF. This chain links TRBV28 with TRBJ1-4; D not resolved. Trimming pared 5 bases from V and 8 bases from J, leaving 12 bases between. The CDR3 contains 13 residues. Germline V gene sequence: CDR1 MDHEN, CDR2 SYDVKM.

The CDR3 region has the DNA TGTGCCAGCAGCTTAATGGGGGTCCCCTACGAGCAGTACTTC. Its translation is CASSLMGVPYEQYF. The chain carries TRBV7-3 and TRBJ2-7; D possibly uses TRBD1 or TRBD2 (5 bases each). Trimming shortened V by 1 base and J by 2 bases, and 9 bases separated the two germline ends. The germline CDR1 and CDR2 sequences are SGHTA and FQGTGA. The CDR3 extends over 14 amino acids.

The chain joins TRBV5-6 to TRBJ2-4, with D tentatively TRBD1 (5 bases). Trimming removed 0 bases from V and 2 bases from J, with 6 bases in between. The CDR3 runs to 14 residues. The germline CDR1 and CDR2 sequences are SGHDT and YYEEEE. The CDR3 DNA is TGTGCCAGCAGCTTGGCAGGGCCCAAAAACATTCAGTACTTC. It specifies CASSLAGPKNIQYF.

Comments on this clone: At one boundary the junction diverges from the germline segment, which might be a read error. This rearrangement joins TRBV27 to TRBJ2-1, with D perhaps being TRBD1 or TRBD2 (5 bases each). The CDR3 is made up of 12 amino acids. CDR1 and CDR2 (germline): MNHEY, SMNVEV (reference sequence). The CDR3: CASSFPRDPRVF. CDR3 bases: TGTGCCAGCAGTTTTCCCCGGGACCCAAGAGTCTTC.

The V gene is TRBV5-1, the J gene TRBJ2-7; 8 nucleotides agree with TRBD2. The CDR3 contains 13 residues. Germline assignment: CDR1 SGHRS and CDR2 YFSETQ. V lost 4 bases to trimming and J lost 9 bases; unmatched junction nucleotides: 9. The CDR3 nucleotides are TGCGCCAGCAGCGATCAAGCGGGGGTAGGGCAGTACTTC. Translated: CASSDQAGVGQYF.

The chain combines TRBV27 with TRBJ1-5, with D possibly TRBD1 on 5 matching bases. This CDR3 region has 14 residues. Trimming pared 2 bases from V and 7 bases from J, leaving 12 bases between. Germline V gene data show CDR1 as MNHEY and CDR2 as SMNVEV (reference sequence). The DNA for the CDR3 is TGTGCCAGCAGTTTAGTGGGGGGGAGGCAGCCCCAGCATTTT. It specifies CASSLVGGRQPQHF.

Here the CDR3 reads CASTTGLEQYF. The CDR3 coding sequence is TGTGCCAGCACGACAGGGCTCGAGCAGTACTTC. The chain joins TRBV6-5 to TRBJ2-7, with TRBD1 identical over 7 bases. This CDR3 region has 11 residues. Trimming cost V 7 bases and J 6 bases; bases outside gene matches: 3. Germline-derived CDR1 and CDR2 are MNHEY and SVGAGI.